Listed here are 3 T cell receptor beta chains from one sample, sequenced in a study of blood T cells in healthy people across ages. A sample-barcoded 5' primer and a J-beta primer mix were used in a second PCR of about 7 to 12 cycles. Each CDR3 protein gets one entry after TCRdb re-called the 5' RACE reads with MiXCR. This sample has 730,000 or so distinct CDR3 sequences, with 40% to 45% found just once. The sequencing sample was made of blood. The receptors come from a man older than 75 in good health.

This clonotype has ten or more counts. The chain couples TRBV12-3 or TRBV12-4 to TRBJ2-3; no definite D call. The CDR3 extends over 11 amino acids. V was shortened by 11 bases and J by 3 bases, with 9 bases between the two germline ends. CDR3 coding DNA: TGTGCCGTTAGCTTGACAGATACGCAGTATTTT. Translated, it gives CAVSLTDTQYF.

This clonotype was counted a few times. The V call is TRBV20-1, the J call TRBJ2-7; TRBD2 matches at 16 bases. This CDR3 has 19 amino acids. In germline, CDR1 is DFQATT, CDR2 SNEGSKA (reference sequence). Written as DNA, the CDR3 is TGCAGCGGGACGGGGAGACTGGGACTAGCGGGAGGGCCTGTTTCCGAGCAGTACTTC. Amino acids: CSGTGRLGLAGGPVSEQYF.

The V gene is TRBV5-1, the J gene TRBJ2-4; the D gene is possibly TRBD2 (5 bases). The V gene's germline CDR1 is SGHRS and CDR2 YFSETQ. CDR3 length equals 15 residues. V shed 0 bases and J shed 4 bases, with 11 bases lying between them. Here the CDR3 reads CASSLDAGAKNIQYF. The CDR3 DNA reads as TGCGCCAGCAGCTTGGATGCGGGCGCGAAAAACATTCAGTACTTC.